One and the same sample provided the 27 T cell receptor beta chains below, sequenced in a study of blood T cell repertoires in COVID-19. Method: immunoSEQ multiplex PCR; TCRdb's copy keeps in-frame clones and lacks some. The repertoire holds more than 350,000 clones, approximately 90% seen once, with roughly 0.99% in the top ten. Source material: PBMCs or T cells enriched from blood (not recorded which). The receptors were sampled from a man aged 18 to 30 who had recovered from COVID-19.

The V gene is TRBV11-2, the J gene TRBJ2-1, with TRBD2 identical over 9 bases. The CDR3 is 17 residues long. Germline loops: CDR1 SGHAT, CDR2 FQNNGV. With V trimmed by 5 bases and J by 9 bases, 17 bases remained unmatched. CDR3 DNA: TGTGCCAGCAGCCTGGAGTACGGCGGGAGGGCCCTTAGTGAGCAGTTCTTC. This codes for CASSLEYGGRALSEQFF.

This chain joins TRBV5-5 and TRBJ2-7; tentatively, D is TRBD1 (6 bases). Per germline, CDR1 SGHKS and CDR2 YYEKEE (reference sequence). V was cut by 3 bases and J by 1 base, with 14 bases left in between. CDR3 length equals 15 residues. The CDR3 bases are TGTGCCAGCAGCTCAGGACAGACGAATTCCTACGAGCAGTACTTC. This encodes CASSSGQTNSYEQYF.

This rearrangement joins TRBV29-1 to TRBJ1-2, with D perhaps matching TRBD1 (6 bases). V lost 4 bases and J 4 bases, leaving 16 bases between the germline ends. There are 14 residues in the CDR3. Germline-derived CDR1 and CDR2 are SQVTM and ANQGSEA. The CDR3 DNA follows: TGCAGCGTTGGGCTCGCCTTGGGGGCCTATGGCTACACCTTC. It translates to CSVGLALGAYGYTF. The full variable domain, rest sourced from reference TRBV29-1 and TRBJ1-2, is SAVISQKPSRDICQRGTSLTIQCQVDSQVTMMFWYRQQPGQSLTLIATANQGSEATYESGFVIDKFPISRPNLTFSTLTVSNMSPEDSSIYLCSVGLALGAYGYTFGSGTRLTVV.

The chain uses TRBV7-8 and TRBJ1-4; 8 bases are shared with TRBD1. CDR1 SGHVS and CDR2 FQNEAQ come from the germline V gene. J gave up 5 bases and V 5 bases, and 4 bases lay outside the gene matches. The CDR3 is 14 amino acids. The CDR3 nucleotides are TGTGCCAGCAGCCTAAGGACAGGGAATGAAAAACTGTTTTTT. This translates into CASSLRTGNEKLFF.

This chain uses TRBV3-1 (or the pseudogene TRBV3-2) with TRBJ1-1; D is unresolved. CDR3 length: 15 amino acids. Germline assignment: CDR1 LGHDT and CDR2 YNNKEL (reference sequence). V was pared by 1 base and J by 5 bases, with 14 bases between. For the CDR3, the DNA is TGTGCCAGCAGCCAAGTCGGCGGGGTTAGGACTGAAGCTTTCTTT. It specifies CASSQVGGVRTEAFF.

In this sample, this clone turned up once. The rearrangement uses TRBV19 and TRBJ2-1; TRBD2 might be the D (6 bases). CDR3 length: 15 residues. V was shortened by 6 bases and J by 1 base, with 13 bases between the two germline ends. The germline V gene encodes CDR1 LNHDA and CDR2 SQIVND (reference sequence). Written as DNA, the CDR3 is TGTGCCAGTAGCACTCTAGCGACATCCTACAATGAGCAGTTCTTC. Its protein product is CASSTLATSYNEQFF. The whole variable domain, remainder taken from reference TRBV19 and TRBJ2-1, is DGGITQSPKYLFRKEGQNVTLSCEQNLNHDAMYWYRQDPGQGLRLIYYSQIVNDFQKGDIAEGYSVSREKKESFPLTVTSAQKNPTAFYLCASSTLATSYNEQFFGPGTRLTVL.

This chain links TRBV7-9 with TRBJ2-1, with D unclear. The CDR3 totals 13 residues. Germline CDR1 and CDR2: SEHNR and FQNEAQ (reference sequence). V shed 1 base and J shed 9 bases, with 10 bases lying between them. CDR3 sequence: CASSLVERGEQFF. In DNA, the CDR3 is TGTGCCAGCAGCTTAGTTGAGCGTGGTGAGCAGTTCTTC.

This chain links TRBV7-8 with TRBJ2-7; unclear D gene. V lost 5 bases and J lost 7, with 21 bases in between. Per germline, CDR1 SGHVS and CDR2 FQNEAQ. The CDR3 spans 15 residues. The CDR3 region is CASSPRAASTWEQYF. CDR3 nucleotide sequence: TGTGCCAGCAGCCCCCGCGCGGCCTCTACCTGGGAGCAGTACTTC.

The chain links TRBV13 to TRBJ2-6, with TRBD1 as a possible D gene (6 bases). The CDR3 loop spans 13 amino acids. V lost 1 base and J lost 11, with 9 bases in between. Germline V CDR1 and CDR2: PRHDT, FYEKMQ (reference sequence). The CDR3 bases are TGTGCCAGCAGCTTAGACAGGGACGACGTCCTGACTTTC. Protein product: CASSLDRDDVLTF.

This chain links TRBV3-1 (or the pseudogene TRBV3-2) with TRBJ1-6; 9 bases map to TRBD1. The CDR3 runs to 16 residues. J lost 4 bases, V lost 3 bases, and 4 bases had no gene match. CDR1 is LGHDT and CDR2 is YNNKEL in the germline V gene (reference sequence). The CDR3 DNA reads TGTGCCAGCAGCCAGGACAGGGGCCCTTATAATTCACCCCTCCACTTT. It codes for CASSQDRGPYNSPLHF.

The CDR3 coding sequence is TGTGCCAGTAGTATAGATCTATACAGATCCTTGAACACTGAAGCTTTCTTT. Its translation: CASSIDLYRSLNTEAFF. The rearrangement uses TRBV19 and TRBJ1-1, with no clear D. Per the germline V gene, CDR1 is LNHDA and CDR2 is SQIVND (reference sequence). The germline V and J ends were trimmed by 0 bases and 0 bases, with 14 bases remaining between them. This CDR3 is 17 amino acids long.

The chain employs TRBV11-2 and TRBJ1-6, with D hard to call. The germline V gene encodes CDR1 SGHAT and CDR2 FQNNGV. The CDR3 sequence is 13 residues long. V lost 5 bases to trimming and J lost 6 bases, with 8 bases between them. DNA of the CDR3: TGTGCCAGCAGCCAGCAGGTTAATTCACCCCTCCACTTT. It specifies CASSQQVNSPLHF.

The chain has TRBV12-2 and TRBJ2-7; the D segment call TRBD2 is taken from the table without a DNA check. TRBV12-2 is termed a pseudogene. The CDR3 has 15 residues. As DNA, the CDR3 is TGTGCAAGTCGCTACGAGCGGGAGGCCCCATACGAGCAGTACTTC. It specifies CASRYEREAPYEQYF.

V and J are TRBV4-2 and TRBJ2-3, with D perhaps matching TRBD2 (6 bases). The CDR3 is made up of 17 amino acids. Germline V gives CDR1 LGHNA, CDR2 YNFKEQ. Trimming stripped 4 bases from V and 1 base from J, with 18 bases between. DNA for the CDR3: TGTGCCAGCAGCCTGACGACGTCGGGGACTCGCACAGATACGCAGTATTTT. It specifies CASSLTTSGTRTDTQYF.

The table lists this clone with a count of one. The chain carries TRBV14 and TRBJ2-6; D uncertain. The V gene's germline CDR1 is SGHDN and CDR2 FVKESK. Trimming took 1 base from V and 1 from J, leaving 2 bases between them. CDR3 length: 14 amino acids. CDR3 DNA sequence: TGTGCCAGCAGCCAAGCGTCTGGGGCCAACGTCCTGACTTTC. This gives the protein CASSQASGANVLTF.

This chain links TRBV7-8 with TRBJ1-2; a possible D gene is TRBD1 (6 bases). CDR1 and CDR2 from the germline V gene are SGHVS and FQNEAQ. The CDR3 is 13 amino acids. Trimming left V 4 bases short and J 4 bases short, with 10 bases between. The CDR3 coding sequence is TGTGCCAGCAGCTCCGGACAGCCCTATGGCTACACCTTC. Protein sequence: CASSSGQPYGYTF.

The V and J genes are TRBV3-1 (or the pseudogene TRBV3-2) and TRBJ2-4, with 8 bases identical to TRBD1. The V segment lost 4 bases and the J segment 10 bases; nucleotides outside the gene matches: 6. Germline values: CDR1 LGHDT, CDR2 YNNKEL (reference sequence). This CDR3 has 13 residues. CDR3 nucleotide sequence: TGTGCCAGCAGCCCGGACAGGGTTGGGATTCAGTACTTC. Its translation: CASSPDRVGIQYF.

This clone is a singleton in its sample. This chain uses TRBV7-3 with TRBJ2-3; D remains unclear. The germline V gene has CDR1 SGHTA and CDR2 FQGTGA. The ends were cut back, 5 bases at V and 8 bases at J, with 11 bases in the middle. This CDR3 region has 12 residues. The CDR3 DNA reads TGTGCCAGCAGCCCAGAGGTCGGTACGCAGTATTTT. Residues: CASSPEVGTQYF.

The table lists this clone with a few counts. The V and J genes are TRBV6-6 and TRBJ2-6; 8 bases fit TRBD1. The germline CDR1 and CDR2 sequences are MNHNY and SVGAGI (reference sequence). The V and J ends lost 6 bases and 1 base, in that order; junction bases with no gene match: 14. The CDR3 covers 19 residues. The CDR3 spells CASSSPLDRVRSGANVLTF. DNA of the CDR3: TGTGCCAGCAGCTCCCCTTTGGACAGGGTGCGTTCTGGGGCCAACGTCCTGACTTTC.

This chain uses TRBV30 with TRBJ2-1; D not certain. The CDR3 runs to 12 residues. The V gene's germline CDR1 is GTSNPN and CDR2 SVGIG (reference sequence). V was shortened by 1 base and J by 10 bases, with 11 bases between the two germline ends. Written as DNA, the CDR3 is TGTGCCTGGAGTGCTGGTGGGCCAGAGCAGTTCTTC. Translation gives CAWSAGGPEQFF.

The J gene is TRBJ2-1, the V gene TRBV7-3; 12 bases are shared with TRBD2. V shed 6 bases and J 5 bases; nucleotides not matched to a gene: 5. This CDR3 is built from 15 residues. Germline V gene lookup returns CDR1 SGHTA and CDR2 FQGTGA. CDR3 loop: CASSSSGRADNEQFF. The CDR3 nucleotides read TGTGCCAGCAGTTCTAGCGGGAGGGCCGACAATGAGCAGTTCTTC.

V and J are TRBV3-1 (or the pseudogene TRBV3-2) and TRBJ1-2; no clear D gene. The germline CDR1 and CDR2 sequences are LGHDT and YNNKEL (reference sequence). Between the trimmed V and J ends, which lost 0 bases and 4 bases, there was a span of 18 bases. This CDR3 region has 17 residues. CDR3 DNA sequence: TGTGCCAGCAGCCAAGATAGCCTGGTTAACTCAATCTATGGCTACACCTTC. It yields the protein CASSQDSLVNSIYGYTF.

The chain carries TRBV9 and TRBJ1-1, with D possibly matching TRBD1 (6 bases). The V gene lost 6 bases and the J gene lost 3 bases, with 18 bases spanning the gap. CDR1 SGDLS and CDR2 YYNGEE come from the germline V gene. CDR3 size: 15 residues. CDR3: CASTATAKGDTEAFF. In DNA form, the CDR3 reads TGTGCCAGCACCGCCACGGCTAAGGGGGACACTGAAGCTTTCTTT.

The CDR3: CASFWRVEDEQYF. CDR3 DNA: TGTGCCAGCTTCTGGAGGGTAGAGGACGAGCAGTACTTC. This chain links TRBV7-9 with TRBJ2-7; D is possibly TRBD2 (6 bases). This CDR3 spans 13 amino acids. Trimming pared 8 bases from V and 5 bases from J, leaving 16 bases between. CDR1 is SEHNR and CDR2 is FQNEAQ in the germline V gene (reference sequence). The full variable domain, with the rest looked up from reference TRBV7-9 and TRBJ2-7, is DTGVSQNPRHKITKRGQNVTFRCDPISEHNRLYWYRQTLGQGPEFLTYFQNEAQLEKSRLLSDRFSAERPKGSFSTLEIQRTEQGDSAMYLCASFWRVEDEQYFGPGTRLTVT.

The gene calls are TRBV13 and TRBJ1-2; the D is unclear. The CDR3 length is 15 residues. Germline CDR1 is PRHDT and CDR2 is FYEKMQ (reference sequence). V was clipped by 0 bases and J by 8 bases, with 16 bases between them. CDR3 nucleotide sequence: TGTGCCAGCAGCTTAGGCGCTGTAGGGCGGGGAGGCTACACCTTC. The encoded protein is CASSLGAVGRGGYTF. Complete variable domain (other parts from reference TRBV13 and TRBJ1-2): AAGVIQSPRHLIKEKRETATLKCYPIPRHDTVYWYQQGPGQDPQFLISFYEKMQSDKGSIPDRFSAQQFSDYHSELNMSSLELGDSALYFCASSLGAVGRGGYTFGSGTRLTVV.

The chain employs TRBV12-3 or TRBV12-4 and TRBJ1-1; D remains ambiguous. Trimming pared 3 bases from V and 3 bases from J, leaving 8 bases between. The CDR3 loop spans 13 amino acids. The CDR3, as DNA: TGTGCCAGCAGTTTTGGCAGTTACACTGAAGCTTTCTTT. Its translation is CASSFGSYTEAFF.

The chain is built from TRBV19 and TRBJ1-3, with TRBD1 matching 7 bases. Trimming removed 6 bases from V and 4 bases from J; junction bases left unmatched: 15. Per germline, CDR1 LNHDA and CDR2 SQIVND (reference sequence). CDR3 length: 17 residues. The CDR3 DNA follows: TGTGCCAGTAGCCTCGGAGGAGGGGGCGCATCAGGAAACACCATATATTTT. Translation: CASSLGGGGASGNTIYF.